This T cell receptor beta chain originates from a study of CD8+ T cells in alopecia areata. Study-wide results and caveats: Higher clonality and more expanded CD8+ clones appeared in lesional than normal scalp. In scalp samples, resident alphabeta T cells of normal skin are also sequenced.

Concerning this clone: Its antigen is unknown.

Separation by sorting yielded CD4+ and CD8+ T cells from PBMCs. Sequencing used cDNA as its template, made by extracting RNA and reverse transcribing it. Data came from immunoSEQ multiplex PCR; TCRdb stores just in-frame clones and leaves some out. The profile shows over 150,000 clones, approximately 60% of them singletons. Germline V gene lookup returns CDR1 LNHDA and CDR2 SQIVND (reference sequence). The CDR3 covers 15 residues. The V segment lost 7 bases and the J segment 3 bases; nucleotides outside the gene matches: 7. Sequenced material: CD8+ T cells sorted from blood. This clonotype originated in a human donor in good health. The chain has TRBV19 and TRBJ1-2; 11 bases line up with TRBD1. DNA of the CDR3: TGTGCCAGTAACCACCCGGGACAGGGGGACTATGGCTACACCTTC. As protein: CASNHPGQGDYGYTF. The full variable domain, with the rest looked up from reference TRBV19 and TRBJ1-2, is DGGITQSPKYLFRKEGQNVTLSCEQNLNHDAMYWYRQDPGQGLRLIYYSQIVNDFQKGDIAEGYSVSREKKESFPLTVTSAQKNPTAFYLCASNHPGQGDYGYTFGSGTRLTVV.